This T cell receptor beta chain derives from a study of molecular identifiers for immune sequencing clone quantification. Study results and limitations: Clones that had above 20 RNA copies took up over 98% of effector molecules but under 1% in naive cells.

The sorting of naive CD8 T cells used the CD8+CD4-CCR7+CD45RA+ phenotype. The CDR3 has 19 residues. V shed 4 bases and J 0 bases; nucleotides not matched to a gene: 12. Germline values: CDR1 MNHNY, CDR2 SVGAGI (reference sequence). This clonotype was seen a single time. Its antigen is not known. It was with previously described methods and listed TCR primers that bulk TCR libraries were made. MiXCR was run by TCRdb on the PCR reads, yielding one entry per CDR3 protein. This table has approximately 320,000 distinct CDR3 sequences, 24% appearing once. The chain links TRBV6-6 to TRBJ2-3; 11 bases align to TRBD2. This TCR derives from a human donor in good health. Some libraries in this study had Jurkat cell RNA spiked in. The material sequenced was naive CD8+ T cells from blood, with Jurkat cell RNA spiked in. The subset was: FACS-sorted CD8+CD4-CCR7+CD45RA+ naive T cells. CDR3: CASSFFGLAGGWSTDTQYF. The CDR3 coding sequence is TGTGCCAGCAGTTTCTTCGGGCTAGCGGGGGGCTGGAGCACAGATACGCAGTATTTT.